This entry lists 9 T cell receptor beta chains sequenced from one sample in a study of PD-L1 blockade in urothelial cancer. The protocol was immunoSEQ multiplex PCR, while the TCRdb copy is restricted to in-frame clones and leaves out a portion. The sample yields 60,000 or so clones, around 86% seen once. Noted time point: pretreatment peripheral blood. The specimen was PBMCs, collected around atezolizumab (anti-PD-L1) treatment. The receptors here all came from a man aged 65 to 85 with urothelial cancer.

V is TRBV7-2 and J is TRBJ2-3; possibly TRBD2 for D (5 bases). The CDR3 is 15 amino acids. V lost 5 bases and J 9 bases, leaving 21 bases between the germline ends. Germline V gene sequence: CDR1 SGHTA, CDR2 FQGNSA. The CDR3 bases are TGTGCCAGCAGCGACGACAAGGGCAGCGGTCGGACGCAGTATTTT. It encodes CASSDDKGSGRTQYF. Combining the CDR3 with reference TRBV7-2 and TRBJ2-3 gives the whole variable domain GAGVSQSPSNKVTEKGKDVELRCDPISGHTALYWYRQSLGQGLEFLIYFQGNSAPDKSGLPSDRFSAERTGGSVSTLTIQRTQQEDSAVYLCASSDDKGSGRTQYFGPGTRLTVL.

This rearrangement joins TRBV30 to TRBJ2-3; the D gene is possibly TRBD2 (6 bases). CDR1 is GTSNPN and CDR2 is SVGIG in the germline V gene (reference sequence). V lost 1 base and J lost 0, with 11 bases in between. The CDR3 length is 15 residues. As DNA, the CDR3 is TGTGCCTGGAGTGGAGTGGCGGGGAGCACAGATACGCAGTATTTT. Its translation: CAWSGVAGSTDTQYF.

This CDR3 is CASSEWQGALQPQHF. The CDR3 bases are TGTGCCAGCAGTGAATGGCAGGGGGCTCTTCAGCCCCAGCATTTT. This sequence joins TRBV2 and TRBJ1-5; 8 bases are shared with TRBD1. This CDR3 comprises 15 residues. Germline V gives CDR1 SNHLY, CDR2 FYNNEI. The junction had 6 bases not matched to a gene; V was cut back by 2 bases and J by 6 bases. Supplemented by reference TRBV2 and TRBJ1-5, the full variable domain reads EPEVTQTPSHQVTQMGQEVILRCVPISNHLYFYWYRQILGQKVEFLVSFYNNEISEKSEIFDDQFSVERPDGSNFTLKIRSTKLEDSAMYFCASSEWQGALQPQHFGDGTRLSIL.

This clone ranks as medium-sized. This rearrangement joins TRBV4-1 to TRBJ2-5; 12 bases are shared with TRBD2. The V gene end was trimmed by 3 bases and the J gene end by 2 bases; junction bases not matched to a gene: 1. CDR3 size: 15 residues. From germline, CDR1 is MGHRA and CDR2 YSYEKL. The CDR3 DNA sequence: TGCGCCAGCAGCCATCTAGCGGGGGGGCAAGAGACCCAGTACTTC. It encodes CASSHLAGGQETQYF.

The chain employs TRBV19 and TRBJ2-5, with 9 bases lining up with TRBD1. CDR1 and CDR2 from the germline V gene are LNHDA and SQIVND (reference sequence). With V trimmed by 2 bases and J by 2 bases, 6 bases remained unmatched. The CDR3 has 16 residues. The DNA for the CDR3 is TGTGCCAGTAGTATATCCTTGGGGACAGGGCAAGAGACCCAGTACTTC. This encodes CASSISLGTGQETQYF.

The chain uses TRBV2 and TRBJ2-1; 9 nucleotides agree with TRBD1. This CDR3 spans 13 amino acids. Germline trimming cut 6 bases from V and 8 bases from J; bases unmatched to any gene: 5. The germline CDR1 and CDR2 sequences are SNHLY and FYNNEI. This chain's CDR3 is CASSGTGRDEQFF. The CDR3, as DNA: TGTGCCAGCAGCGGGACAGGGAGGGATGAGCAGTTCTTC.

The chain recombines TRBV5-6 with TRBJ2-2; D gene uncertain. The length of the CDR3 is 12 residues. The germline V gene has CDR1 SGHDT and CDR2 YYEEEE. V was clipped by 2 bases and J by 8 bases, with 7 bases between them. CDR3 sequence (DNA): TGTGCCAGCAGCTTCGGTGCTGGGGAGCTGTTTTTT. Translating it yields CASSFGAGELFF.

This chain joins TRBV10-3 and TRBJ2-1; the match to TRBD2 covers 8 bases. Germline V gives CDR1 ENHRY, CDR2 SYGVKD. After removal of 8 bases from V and 7 bases from J, the junction contained 10 bases not matched to a gene. The CDR3 contains 14 residues. This CDR3 is CAIQTGGILNEQFF. The CDR3, as DNA: TGTGCCATCCAAACGGGAGGGATCCTTAATGAGCAGTTCTTC.

The chain carries TRBV6-5 and TRBJ1-4; 8 bases are shared with TRBD1. The V and J ends lost 6 bases and 3 bases, in that order; junction bases with no gene match: 6. There are 15 residues in the CDR3. CDR1 and CDR2 from the germline V gene are MNHEY and SVGAGI. CDR3: CASSRDRGANEKLFF. CDR3 DNA: TGTGCCAGCAGCCGCGACAGGGGAGCTAATGAAAAACTGTTTTTT.